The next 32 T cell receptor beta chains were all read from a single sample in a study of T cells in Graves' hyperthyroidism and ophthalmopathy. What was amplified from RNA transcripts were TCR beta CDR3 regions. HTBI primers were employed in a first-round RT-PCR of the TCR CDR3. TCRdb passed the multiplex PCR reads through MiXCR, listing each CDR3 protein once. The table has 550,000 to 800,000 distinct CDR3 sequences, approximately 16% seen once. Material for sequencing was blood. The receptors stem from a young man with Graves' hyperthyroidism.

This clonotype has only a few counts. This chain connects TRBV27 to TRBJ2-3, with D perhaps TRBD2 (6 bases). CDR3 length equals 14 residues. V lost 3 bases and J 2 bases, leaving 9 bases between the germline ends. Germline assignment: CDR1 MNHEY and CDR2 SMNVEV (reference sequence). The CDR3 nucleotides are TGTGCCAGCAGTTTCGGGAGTCCCACAGATACGCAGTATTTT. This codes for CASSFGSPTDTQYF.

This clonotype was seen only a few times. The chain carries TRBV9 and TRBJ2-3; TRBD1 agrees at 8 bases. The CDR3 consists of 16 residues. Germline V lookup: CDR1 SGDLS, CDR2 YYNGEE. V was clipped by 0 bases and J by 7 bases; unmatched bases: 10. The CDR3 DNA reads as TGTGCCAGCAGCGTAGACTCGGGACAGGACCTGTATACGCAGTATTTT. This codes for CASSVDSGQDLYTQYF.

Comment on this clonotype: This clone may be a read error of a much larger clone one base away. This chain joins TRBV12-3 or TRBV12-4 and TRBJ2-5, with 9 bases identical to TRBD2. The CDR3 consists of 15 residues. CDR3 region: CASSWERGAAEAQYF. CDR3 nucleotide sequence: TGTGCCAGCAGCTGGGAGCGGGGGGCGGCAGAGGCCCAGTACTTC.

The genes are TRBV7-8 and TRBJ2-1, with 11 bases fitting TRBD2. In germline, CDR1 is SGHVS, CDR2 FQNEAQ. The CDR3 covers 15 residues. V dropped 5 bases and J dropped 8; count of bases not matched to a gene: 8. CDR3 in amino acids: CASSELAGERDEQFF. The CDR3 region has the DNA TGTGCCAGCAGCGAACTAGCGGGAGAGAGGGATGAGCAGTTCTTC.

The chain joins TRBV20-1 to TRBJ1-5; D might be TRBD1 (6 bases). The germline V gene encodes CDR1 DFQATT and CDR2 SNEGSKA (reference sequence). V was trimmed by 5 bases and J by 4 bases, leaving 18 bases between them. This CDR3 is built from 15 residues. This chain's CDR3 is CSARTTGRWNQPQHF. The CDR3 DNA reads TGCAGTGCTCGGACTACAGGGAGATGGAATCAGCCCCAGCATTTT.

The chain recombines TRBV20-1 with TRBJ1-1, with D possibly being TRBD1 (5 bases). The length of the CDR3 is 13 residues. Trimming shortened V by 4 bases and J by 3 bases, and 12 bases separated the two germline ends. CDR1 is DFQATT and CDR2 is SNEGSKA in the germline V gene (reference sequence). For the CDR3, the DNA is TGCAGTGCTATCCGGGACGTGGACACTGAAGCTTTCTTT. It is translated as CSAIRDVDTEAFF.

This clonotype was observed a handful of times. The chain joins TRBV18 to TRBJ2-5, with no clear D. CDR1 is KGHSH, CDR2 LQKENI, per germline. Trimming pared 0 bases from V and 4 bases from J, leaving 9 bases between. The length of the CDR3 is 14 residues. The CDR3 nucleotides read TGTGCCAGCTCACCACCCCAGAGAAGAGAGACCCAGTACTTC. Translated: CASSPPQRRETQYF.

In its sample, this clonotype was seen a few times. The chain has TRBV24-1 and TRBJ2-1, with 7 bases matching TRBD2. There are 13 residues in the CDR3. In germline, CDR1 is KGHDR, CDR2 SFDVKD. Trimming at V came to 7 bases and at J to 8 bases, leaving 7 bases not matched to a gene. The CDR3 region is CATSRDYGDEQFF. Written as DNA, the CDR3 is TGTGCCACCAGCCGGGACTACGGGGATGAGCAGTTCTTC.

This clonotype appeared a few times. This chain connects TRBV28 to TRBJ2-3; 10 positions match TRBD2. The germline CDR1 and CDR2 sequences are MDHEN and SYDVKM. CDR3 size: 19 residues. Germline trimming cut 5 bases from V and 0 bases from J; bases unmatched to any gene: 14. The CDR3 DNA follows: TGTGCCAGCAGTCCCGACGCTGGACTAGCGGAGATTAGCACAGATACGCAGTATTTT. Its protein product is CASSPDAGLAEISTDTQYF.

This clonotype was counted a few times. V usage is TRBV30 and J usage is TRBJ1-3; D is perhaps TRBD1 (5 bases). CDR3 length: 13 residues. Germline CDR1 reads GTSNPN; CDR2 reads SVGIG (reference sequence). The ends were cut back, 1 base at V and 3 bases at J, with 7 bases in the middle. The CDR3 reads CAWSGGFGNTIYF. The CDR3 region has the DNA TGTGCCTGGAGTGGGGGGTTTGGAAACACCATATATTTT.

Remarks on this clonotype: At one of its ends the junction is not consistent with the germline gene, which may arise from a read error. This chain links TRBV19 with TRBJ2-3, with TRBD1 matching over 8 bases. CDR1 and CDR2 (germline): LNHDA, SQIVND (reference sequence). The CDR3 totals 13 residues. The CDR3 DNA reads TGTGCCAGTAGTATCCAGGGGACAGGTACGCAGTATTTT. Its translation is CASSIQGTGTQYF.

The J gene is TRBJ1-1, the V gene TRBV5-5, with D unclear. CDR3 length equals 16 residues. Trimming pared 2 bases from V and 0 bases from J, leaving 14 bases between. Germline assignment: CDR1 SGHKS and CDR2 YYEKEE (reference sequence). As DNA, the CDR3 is TGTGCCAGCAGCTTTTTCGTCTGGGGTATGAACACTGAAGCTTTCTTT. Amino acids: CASSFFVWGMNTEAFF.

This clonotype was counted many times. This CDR3 reads CSAQSTSGGQETQYF. CDR3 in DNA: TGCAGTGCCCAGAGTACTAGCGGGGGGCAAGAGACCCAGTACTTC. This sequence joins TRBV20-1 and TRBJ2-5; 12 bases line up with TRBD2. Looked up from germline, CDR1 is DFQATT and CDR2 is SNEGSKA (reference sequence). The CDR3 totals 15 residues. The ends lost 6 bases at V and 2 bases at J; junction bases unmatched: 7.

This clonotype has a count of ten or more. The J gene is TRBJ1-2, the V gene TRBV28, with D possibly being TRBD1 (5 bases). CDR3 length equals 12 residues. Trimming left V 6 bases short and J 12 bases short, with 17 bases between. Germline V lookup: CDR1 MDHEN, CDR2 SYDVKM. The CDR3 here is CASSVDTAGHTF. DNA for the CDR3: TGTGCCAGCAGCGTGGACACCGCAGGACACACCTTC.

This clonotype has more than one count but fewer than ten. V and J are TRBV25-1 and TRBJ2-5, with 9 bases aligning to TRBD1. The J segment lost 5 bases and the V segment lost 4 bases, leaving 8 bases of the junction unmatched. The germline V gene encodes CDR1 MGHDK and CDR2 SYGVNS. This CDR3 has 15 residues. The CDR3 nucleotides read TGTGCCAGCAGTGCTAACAGGGGGCGCTGGGAGACCCAGTACTTC. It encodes CASSANRGRWETQYF.

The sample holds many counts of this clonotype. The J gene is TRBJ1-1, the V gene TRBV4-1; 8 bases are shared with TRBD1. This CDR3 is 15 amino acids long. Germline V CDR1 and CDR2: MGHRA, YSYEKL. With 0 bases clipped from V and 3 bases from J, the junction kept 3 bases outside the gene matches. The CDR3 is CASSQDRGLDTEAFF. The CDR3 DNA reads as TGCGCCAGCAGCCAAGACAGGGGGCTTGACACTGAAGCTTTCTTT.

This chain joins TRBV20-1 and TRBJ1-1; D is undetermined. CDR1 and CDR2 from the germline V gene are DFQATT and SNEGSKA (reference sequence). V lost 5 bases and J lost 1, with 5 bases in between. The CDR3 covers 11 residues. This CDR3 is CSAHQNTEAFF. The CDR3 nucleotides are TGCAGTGCTCATCAGAACACTGAAGCTTTCTTT.

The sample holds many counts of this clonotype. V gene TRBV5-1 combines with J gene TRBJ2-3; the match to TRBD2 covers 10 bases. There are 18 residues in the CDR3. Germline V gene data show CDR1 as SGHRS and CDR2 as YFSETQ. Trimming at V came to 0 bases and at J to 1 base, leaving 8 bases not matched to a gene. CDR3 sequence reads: CASSLDASGSAGTDTQYF. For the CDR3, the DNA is TGCGCCAGCAGCTTGGATGCTAGCGGGAGTGCGGGCACAGATACGCAGTATTTT. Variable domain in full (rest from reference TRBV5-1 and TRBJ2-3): KAGVTQTPRYLIKTRGQQVTLSCSPISGHRSVSWYQQTPGQGLQFLFEYFSETQRNKGNFPGRFSGRQFSNSRSEMNVSTLELGDSALYLCASSLDASGSAGTDTQYFGPGTRLTVL.

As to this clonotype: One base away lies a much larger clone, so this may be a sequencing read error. Here the CDR3 reads CASGPPNIIEETQYF. CDR3 sequence (DNA): TGTGCCAGCGGTCCTCCGAATATAATCGAAGAGACCCAGTACTTC. This rearrangement joins TRBV28 to TRBJ2-5; no clear D. Germline V gene sequence: CDR1 MDHEN, CDR2 SYDVKM. Trimming removed 8 bases from V and 3 bases from J, with 19 bases in between. The CDR3 length is 15 residues.

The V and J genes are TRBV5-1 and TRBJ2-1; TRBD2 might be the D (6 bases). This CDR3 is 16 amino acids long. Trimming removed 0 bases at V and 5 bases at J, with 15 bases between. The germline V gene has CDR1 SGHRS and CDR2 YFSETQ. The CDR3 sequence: CASSLVAASENNEQFF. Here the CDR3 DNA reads TGCGCCAGCAGCTTGGTCGCGGCTAGCGAAAACAATGAGCAGTTCTTC.

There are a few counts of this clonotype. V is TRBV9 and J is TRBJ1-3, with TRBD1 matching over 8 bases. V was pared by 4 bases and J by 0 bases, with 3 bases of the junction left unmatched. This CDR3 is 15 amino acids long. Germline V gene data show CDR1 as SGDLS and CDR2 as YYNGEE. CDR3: CASSFGTGSGNTIYF. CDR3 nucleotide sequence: TGTGCCAGCAGCTTTGGGACAGGCTCTGGAAACACCATATATTTT.

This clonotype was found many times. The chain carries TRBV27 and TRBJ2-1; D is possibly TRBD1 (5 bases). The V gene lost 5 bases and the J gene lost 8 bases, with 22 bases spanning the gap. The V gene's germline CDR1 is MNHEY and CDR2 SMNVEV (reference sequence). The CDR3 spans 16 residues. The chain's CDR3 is CASSRGWGEASDEQFF. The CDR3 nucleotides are TGTGCCAGCAGTAGGGGATGGGGCGAAGCGTCCGATGAGCAGTTCTTC.

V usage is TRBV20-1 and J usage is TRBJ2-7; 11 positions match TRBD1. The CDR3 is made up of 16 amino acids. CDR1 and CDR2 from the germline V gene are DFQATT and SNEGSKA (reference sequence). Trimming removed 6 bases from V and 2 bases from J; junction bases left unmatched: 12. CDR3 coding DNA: TGCAGTGCGCCCTTGGACAGGGGGCTGCTGGCCTACGAGCAGTACTTC. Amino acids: CSAPLDRGLLAYEQYF.

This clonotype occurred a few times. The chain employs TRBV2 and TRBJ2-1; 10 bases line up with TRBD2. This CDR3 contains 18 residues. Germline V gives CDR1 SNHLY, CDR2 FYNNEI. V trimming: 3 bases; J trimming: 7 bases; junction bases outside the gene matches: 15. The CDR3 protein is CASSDRFPLAGQGNEQFF. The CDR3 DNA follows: TGTGCCAGCAGTGATCGTTTTCCACTAGCGGGACAAGGAAATGAGCAGTTCTTC.

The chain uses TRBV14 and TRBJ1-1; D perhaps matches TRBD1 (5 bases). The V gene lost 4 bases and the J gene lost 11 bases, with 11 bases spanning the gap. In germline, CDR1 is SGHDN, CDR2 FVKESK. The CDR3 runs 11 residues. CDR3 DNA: TGTGCCAGCAGCCCGGGGCCCTCGGCTTTCTTT. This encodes CASSPGPSAFF.

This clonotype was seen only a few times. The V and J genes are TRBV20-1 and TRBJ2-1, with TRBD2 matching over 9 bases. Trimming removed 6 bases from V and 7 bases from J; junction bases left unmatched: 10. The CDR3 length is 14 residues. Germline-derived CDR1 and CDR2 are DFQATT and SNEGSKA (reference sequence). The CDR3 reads CSAPLAGLGNEQFF. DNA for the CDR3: TGCAGTGCCCCTCTAGCGGGGTTAGGGAATGAGCAGTTCTTC.

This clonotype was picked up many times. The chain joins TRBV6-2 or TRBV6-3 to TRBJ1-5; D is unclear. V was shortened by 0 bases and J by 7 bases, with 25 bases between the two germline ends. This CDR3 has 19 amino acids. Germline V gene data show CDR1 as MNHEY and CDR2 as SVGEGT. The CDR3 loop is CASSYSRGLLIGNGQPQHF. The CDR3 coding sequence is TGTGCCAGCAGTTACTCGAGAGGGCTACTCATCGGAAATGGACAGCCCCAGCATTTT.

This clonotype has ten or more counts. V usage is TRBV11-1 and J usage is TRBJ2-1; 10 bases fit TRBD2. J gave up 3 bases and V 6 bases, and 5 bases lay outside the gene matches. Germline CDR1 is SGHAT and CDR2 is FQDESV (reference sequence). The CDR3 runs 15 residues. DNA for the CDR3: TGTGCCAGCAGTCGGGGACTAGCGATCTACAATGAGCAGTTCTTC. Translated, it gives CASSRGLAIYNEQFF.

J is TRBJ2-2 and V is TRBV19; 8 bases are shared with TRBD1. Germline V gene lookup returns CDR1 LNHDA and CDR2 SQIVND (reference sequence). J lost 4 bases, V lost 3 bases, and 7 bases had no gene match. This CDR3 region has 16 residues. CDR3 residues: CASSILYDRGTGELFF. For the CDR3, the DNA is TGTGCCAGTAGTATTTTATACGACAGGGGCACCGGGGAGCTGTTTTTT.

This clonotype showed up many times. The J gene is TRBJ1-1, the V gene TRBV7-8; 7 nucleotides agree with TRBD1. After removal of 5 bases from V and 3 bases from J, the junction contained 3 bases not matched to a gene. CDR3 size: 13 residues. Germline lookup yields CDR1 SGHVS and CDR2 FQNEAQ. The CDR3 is CASSTGTDTEAFF. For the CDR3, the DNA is TGTGCCAGCAGCACCGGGACAGACACTGAAGCTTTCTTT.

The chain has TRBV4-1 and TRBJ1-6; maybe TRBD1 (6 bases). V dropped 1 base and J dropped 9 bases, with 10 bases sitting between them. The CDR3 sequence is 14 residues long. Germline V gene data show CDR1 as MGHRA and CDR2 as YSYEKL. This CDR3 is CASSQGTAFSPLHF. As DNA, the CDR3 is TGCGCCAGCAGCCAAGGGACAGCTTTTTCACCCCTCCACTTT.

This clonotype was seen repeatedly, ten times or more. Written as DNA, the CDR3 is TGTGCCAGCAGCGCCCGCCAGGGCATAGGAACAGATACGCAGTATTTT. It yields the protein CASSARQGIGTDTQYF. This chain links TRBV9 with TRBJ2-3; a weak D match, TRBD1 (5 bases). Trimming took 3 bases from V and 3 from J, leaving 17 bases between them. The CDR3 is 16 amino acids. Germline CDR1 SGDLS, CDR2 YYNGEE.